This TCR beta chain was sequenced for a study of early T cells in non-severe SARS-CoV-2 infection. Study details: Bulk RNA from unsorted whole blood was sequenced; chains were unpaired. Findings and caveats of the study: Matching against VDJdb likely underestimated virus-specific expansions, favoring anti-spike CD8.

Molecules of cDNA were individually given unique molecular identifiers that were attached to them. TCRdb recomputed calls from the 5' RACE reads with MiXCR, one row per CDR3 protein. This sample has around 47,000 distinct CDR3 sequences, with 9.5% to 13% found just once. This clonotype has a count of ten or more. The antigen remains undetermined. This TCR came from an adult who was a healthcare worker with PCR-confirmed SARS-CoV-2 infection or an uninfected control (not recorded which). The sequenced material came from whole blood.

CDR3 DNA sequence: TGCAGCGGGTTTAACCTCAACACTGAAGCTTTCTTT. This translates into CSGFNLNTEAFF. This chain connects TRBV29-1 to TRBJ1-1; D gene ambiguous. V shed 7 bases and J shed 2 bases, with 11 bases lying between them. Germline assignment: CDR1 SQVTM and CDR2 ANQGSEA. CDR3 length equals 12 residues. Combining the CDR3 with reference TRBV29-1 and TRBJ1-1 gives the whole variable domain SAVISQKPSRDICQRGTSLTIQCQVDSQVTMMFWYRQQPGQSLTLIATANQGSEATYESGFVIDKFPISRPNLTFSTLTVSNMSPEDSSIYLCSGFNLNTEAFFGQGTRLTVV.